The clone carrying this TCR beta chain occurred a few times. This sample is part of a study of T-cell reconstitution after alpha-beta-depleted transplantation in children. Unique molecular identifiers were used to barcode this TCRbeta library. TCRdb re-analysed the PCR reads in MiXCR, keeping a single row per CDR3 protein. The sample lists hundreds of thousands of distinct CDR3 sequences, about 11% occurring once. The germline V gene encodes CDR1 KGHDR and CDR2 SFDVKD. V lost 5 bases, J lost 4 bases, and 7 bases stayed unmatched. The CDR3 has 16 amino acids. This TCR was sampled from a human donor who donated a stem cell graft to a child with acute myeloid leukemia. The J gene is TRBJ2-2, the V gene TRBV24-1; 9 bases fit TRBD1. The sequences come from PBMCs from the stem cell graft donor, collected from the stem cell graft. The CDR3 nucleotides read TGTGCCACCAGTGTTCAGGGACAGGGAGTCACCGGGGAGCTGTTTTTT. This gives the protein CATSVQGQGVTGELFF.